The source of this TCR beta chain is a study of cytomegalovirus exposure and HLA in healthy donors. The CDR3 runs to 13 residues. Germline V gene lookup returns CDR1 SGHDN and CDR2 FVKESK. J lost 5 bases, V lost 4 bases, and 4 bases had no gene match. Findings and caveats of the study: Excluded were some V segments that proved indistinguishable, including TRBV6-2 and TRBV6-3.

In the case of this clone: Antigen: not known.

The PCR used 60 Vbeta and 13 Jbeta primers. The protocol was immunoSEQ multiplex PCR, while the TCRdb copy is restricted to in-frame clones and leaves out a portion. The sample gives 200,000 to 250,000 clones, 70% to 80% of which show up once; 0.22% is in the top ten. The V call is TRBV14, the J call TRBJ1-2, with 7 bases lining up with TRBD1. Sequenced material: PBMCs. The receptor comes from a girl aged 2 to 9 in good health and CMV-seronegative. This CDR3 is CASSLGTVYGYTF. The CDR3 DNA reads as TGTGCCAGCAGCCTGGGGACAGTTTATGGCTACACCTTC.